This T cell receptor (beta chain) was captured in a study of T cell responses to AZD1222 COVID-19 vaccine. Across the study: Both about-4-week and about-12-week second-dose recipients were combined.

The repertoire was sequenced with immunoSEQ multiplex PCR; TCRdb's copy has only in-frame clones and lacks some. The data hold about 170,000 clones, with 90% observed a single time. In the case of this clone: Its antigen is not identified.

Findings and limits, study-wide: Increased Spike-specific TCR breadth and depth were observed after two AZD1222 doses. Regions left unmutated in variants are reportedly the target of nearly half of spike-specific TCRs. Along spike, vaccine-associated CD4 TCRs were found throughout, with dominance at 160-218 and 743-854.

The sequence came from an adult in good health. This specimen was peripheral blood, taken on day 0 of AZD1222 vaccination.

CDR3 residues: CASSQEFLSVGGGGQPQHF. CDR3 nucleotides: TGCGCCAGCAGCCAAGAATTTTTGAGCGTAGGGGGCGGTGGTCAGCCCCAGCATTTT. The chain employs TRBV4-1 and TRBJ1-5; 7 bases agree with TRBD1. The CDR3 is made up of 19 amino acids. With V trimmed by 0 bases and J by 6 bases, 17 bases remained unmatched. Germline assignment: CDR1 MGHRA and CDR2 YSYEKL.